Listed here are 22 T cell receptor beta chains from one sample, sequenced in a study of blood T cell repertoires in COVID-19. Data came from immunoSEQ multiplex PCR; TCRdb stores just in-frame clones and leaves some out. The data contain 350,000 or so clones, approximately 89% of them singletons. Sequences were obtained from peripheral blood. The receptor source for this set is a woman in her fifties or sixties with COVID-19, enrolled during active disease.

CDR3 nucleotide sequence: TGTGCCAGCACCGCGGAGGGGGGGTCCTACGAGCAGTACTTC. Translated, it gives CASTAEGGSYEQYF. This chain links TRBV2 with TRBJ2-7; a possible D gene is TRBD2 (7 bases). The CDR3 covers 14 residues. Germline V gene lookup returns CDR1 SNHLY and CDR2 FYNNEI. V shed 7 bases and J shed 1 base, with 14 bases lying between them.

The chain couples TRBV2 to TRBJ1-5; 11 nucleotides agree with TRBD1. CDR3 length: 13 amino acids. After removal of 10 bases from V and 6 bases from J, the junction contained 5 bases not matched to a gene. Germline-derived CDR1 and CDR2 are SNHLY and FYNNEI. The CDR3 region is CATSDRGLQPQHF. DNA of the CDR3: TGTGCCACCTCGGACAGGGGGCTTCAGCCCCAGCATTTT.

The chain employs TRBV10-3 and TRBJ1-2; 7 bases agree with TRBD1. This CDR3 contains 13 residues. Germline-derived CDR1 and CDR2 are ENHRY and SYGVKD. After removal of 5 bases from V and 8 bases from J, the junction contained 8 bases not matched to a gene. Written as DNA, the CDR3 is TGTGCCATCAGTCCCACAGGGGTGGGGGGCTACACCTTC. Protein product: CAISPTGVGGYTF.

The chain joins TRBV7-9 to TRBJ1-5; TRBD1 matches 8 bases. V was pared by 6 bases and J by 0 bases, with 10 bases of the junction left unmatched. Germline V lookup: CDR1 SEHNR, CDR2 FQNEAQ (reference sequence). The length of the CDR3 is 17 residues. Here the CDR3 reads CASSRGDRGNSNQPQHF. In DNA, the CDR3 is TGTGCCAGCAGTCGTGGCGACAGGGGAAATAGCAATCAGCCCCAGCATTTT. The full variable domain, its missing parts supplied by reference TRBV7-9 and TRBJ1-5, is DTGVSQNPRHKITKRGQNVTFRCDPISEHNRLYWYRQTLGQGPEFLTYFQNEAQLEKSRLLSDRFSAERPKGSFSTLEIQRTEQGDSAMYLCASSRGDRGNSNQPQHFGDGTRLSIL.

The chain joins TRBV2 to TRBJ1-2, with TRBD1 as a possible D gene (6 bases). The length of the CDR3 is 13 residues. Trimming removed 5 bases from V and 1 base from J, with 8 bases in between. Germline V gives CDR1 SNHLY, CDR2 FYNNEI. The CDR3 DNA is TGTGCCAGCAGTCCGGACAGTAACTATGGCTACACCTTC. As protein: CASSPDSNYGYTF.

The chain joins TRBV5-1 to TRBJ1-2; possible D gene TRBD1, 5 bases. Trimming left V 3 bases short and J 7 bases short, with 13 bases between. In germline, CDR1 is SGHRS, CDR2 YFSETQ. The length of the CDR3 is 13 residues. Here the CDR3 DNA reads TGCGCCAGCAGCTCTACAACCGACAGTGGCTACACCTTC. Translating gives CASSSTTDSGYTF.

V usage is TRBV7-3 and J usage is TRBJ2-3; D perhaps matches TRBD1 (6 bases). Germline CDR1 is SGHTA and CDR2 is FQGTGA. The V and J ends lost 5 bases and 4 bases respectively, with 13 bases between them. CDR3 length: 14 amino acids. The CDR3 nucleotides read TGTGCCAGCAGCACCCTCAGGGGCGCAGATACGCAGTATTTT. Translating gives CASSTLRGADTQYF.

This clone appeared a single time. The V gene is TRBV20-1, the J gene TRBJ2-1, with D perhaps TRBD2 (6 bases). Deletions cut 4 bases from V and 0 bases from J, with 22 bases between. CDR3 length: 18 amino acids. Germline CDR1 is DFQATT and CDR2 is SNEGSKA (reference sequence). As DNA, the CDR3 is TGCAGTGCTATTGATTTTCTTCGGGGCGGGGCCTCCTACAATGAGCAGTTCTTC. This encodes CSAIDFLRGGASYNEQFF.

This sequence joins TRBV7-8 and TRBJ1-2; a possible D gene is TRBD1 (5 bases). Trimming shortened V by 5 bases and J by 0 bases, and 13 bases separated the two germline ends. The length of the CDR3 is 15 residues. Germline values: CDR1 SGHVS, CDR2 FQNEAQ. The CDR3 sequence: CASSKRGGANYGYTF. The CDR3 DNA follows: TGTGCCAGCAGCAAAAGGGGCGGGGCTAACTATGGCTACACCTTC.

The rearrangement joins TRBV3-1 (or the pseudogene TRBV3-2) to TRBJ2-7, with D unresolved. V shed 4 bases and J shed 0 bases, with 4 bases lying between them. This CDR3 spans 12 amino acids. Germline V gene data show CDR1 as LGHDT and CDR2 as YNNKEL (reference sequence). In nucleotides, the CDR3 is TGTGCCAGCAGCCCCAACTCCTACGAGCAGTACTTC. Protein sequence: CASSPNSYEQYF.

V usage is TRBV5-1 and J usage is TRBJ1-1; 9 bases are shared with TRBD1. The CDR3 runs 14 residues. J was trimmed by 6 bases and V by 4 bases; bases with no gene match: 7. Germline CDR1 is SGHRS and CDR2 is YFSETQ. The DNA of the CDR3 is TGCGCCAGCAGCCCTGGACAGGGGTTCGCTGAAGCTTTCTTT. Translated, it gives CASSPGQGFAEAFF.

The rearrangement uses TRBV15 and TRBJ1-6; D may be TRBD1 (5 bases). V was clipped by 5 bases and J by 8 bases, with 13 bases between them. This CDR3 comprises 14 residues. Germline assignment: CDR1 LNHNV and CDR2 YYDKDF (reference sequence). CDR3 loop: CATSSQWGDSPLHF. CDR3 coding DNA: TGTGCCACCAGCTCCCAATGGGGGGATTCACCCCTCCACTTT.

This clone was counted a single time. V usage is TRBV6-1 and J usage is TRBJ1-6; 7 nucleotides line up with TRBD1. CDR1 is MNHNS and CDR2 is SASEGT in the germline V gene. The CDR3 runs 15 residues. Trimming at V came to 10 bases and at J to 14 bases, leaving 20 bases not matched to a gene. CDR3 DNA sequence: TGTGCCACGTACCGGGACAGAGAACCCGGTAGGGCCCTCCACTTT. It specifies CATYRDREPGRALHF.

The count of this clone is one. The chain joins TRBV11-1 to TRBJ1-1; D not certain. Germline assignment: CDR1 SGHAT and CDR2 FQDESV (reference sequence). The length of the CDR3 is 14 residues. Trimming stripped 8 bases from V and 5 bases from J, with 18 bases between. The CDR3 is CASAARARWTEAFF. The CDR3 region has the DNA TGTGCCAGCGCGGCGAGGGCAAGATGGACTGAAGCTTTCTTT.

This chain connects TRBV2 to TRBJ2-2; 10 nucleotides align to TRBD2. The CDR3 consists of 14 residues. Germline V CDR1 and CDR2: SNHLY, FYNNEI. After removal of 7 bases from V and 8 bases from J, the junction contained 7 bases not matched to a gene. The CDR3 reads CASNKLAGSGELFF. The DNA for the CDR3 is TGTGCCAGCAATAAACTAGCGGGGTCGGGGGAGCTGTTTTTT. The full variable domain, rest sourced from reference TRBV2 and TRBJ2-2, is EPEVTQTPSHQVTQMGQEVILRCVPISNHLYFYWYRQILGQKVEFLVSFYNNEISEKSEIFDDQFSVERPDGSNFTLKIRSTKLEDSAMYFCASNKLAGSGELFFGEGSRLTVL.

J is TRBJ2-7 and V is TRBV19, with D possibly being TRBD1 (6 bases). CDR1 is LNHDA, CDR2 SQIVND, per germline (reference sequence). The CDR3 sequence is 14 residues long. V shed 4 bases and J shed 1 base, with 11 bases lying between them. The CDR3 sequence is CASSRTASSYEQYF. In DNA, the CDR3 is TGTGCCAGTAGTAGGACAGCCAGTTCCTACGAGCAGTACTTC.

The chain recombines TRBV5-5 with TRBJ2-7; maybe TRBD1 (6 bases). Trimming pared 3 bases from V and 2 bases from J, leaving 9 bases between. Germline V gene sequence: CDR1 SGHKS, CDR2 YYEKEE (reference sequence). The CDR3 totals 13 residues. CDR3 loop: CASSSRGAYEQYF. CDR3 bases: TGTGCCAGCAGCTCCAGGGGCGCCTACGAGCAGTACTTC.

CDR3 nucleotide sequence: TGCGCCAGCAGCACCGGGACAGGGGTTTCCTACAATGAGCAGTTCTTC. This gives the protein CASSTGTGVSYNEQFF. The chain joins TRBV5-1 to TRBJ2-1; TRBD1 matches at 10 bases. Trimming at V came to 4 bases and at J to 1 base, leaving 5 bases not matched to a gene. The CDR3 spans 16 residues. Germline lookup yields CDR1 SGHRS and CDR2 YFSETQ.

The chain has TRBV2 and TRBJ2-6; no clear D gene. V lost 3 bases to trimming and J lost 2 bases, with 14 bases between them. CDR3 length equals 17 residues. CDR1 SNHLY and CDR2 FYNNEI come from the germline V gene. CDR3 residues: CASSDGGTYTGANVLTF. CDR3 bases: TGTGCCAGCAGTGATGGCGGCACCTACACTGGGGCCAACGTCCTGACTTTC.

The chain is built from TRBV5-4 and TRBJ2-2; 8 bases are a match to TRBD2. There are 15 residues in the CDR3. J gave up 5 bases and V 2 bases, and 5 bases lay outside the gene matches. CDR1 is SGHNT, CDR2 YYREEE, per germline (reference sequence). The CDR3: CASSLERGRTGELFF. The DNA of the CDR3 is TGTGCCAGCAGCTTAGAGCGGGGGAGGACCGGGGAGCTGTTTTTT.

The J gene is TRBJ1-2, the V gene TRBV2, with D unclear. This CDR3 spans 13 amino acids. Germline V CDR1 and CDR2: SNHLY, FYNNEI. V lost 3 bases and J lost 5, with 10 bases in between. The CDR3 sequence: CASSDQQPYGYTF. DNA of the CDR3: TGTGCCAGCAGTGACCAACAGCCATATGGCTACACCTTC.

This clone was picked up one time. The V call is TRBV12-2, the J call TRBJ2-7; the D segment call TRBD2 is taken from the table without a DNA check. TRBV12-2 counts as a pseudogene. This CDR3 is 13 amino acids long. The CDR3 DNA reads as TGTGCAAGTCGCGGGAGGAGATTCGACGAGCAGTACTTC. Translated: CASRGRRFDEQYF.